The present entry profiles one T cell receptor (beta chain) with its context. This sample is part of a study of shared clonotypes between healthy human individuals. Sequencing was performed with immunoSEQ multiplex PCR; in TCRdb, only in-frame clones are kept and a portion is missing. The table includes under 1,900,000 clones, 98% to 99% detected once. Donors were Caucasian adults residing in Nashville, Tennessee, USA. CD4+ cells underwent separation, giving CD45RA+ naive and CD45RA-negative memory subsets. The CDR3 has 14 residues. The ends lost 9 bases at V and 3 bases at J; junction bases unmatched: 9. The V gene's germline CDR1 is SNHLY and CDR2 FYNNEI.

Source material: naive CD4+ T cells sorted from blood. Subset of the sample: CD45RA+ positively selected. The chain uses TRBV2 and TRBJ2-3; 7 bases are a match to TRBD1. The clonotype was recovered from a man aged 30 to 45 in good health. CDR3 protein: CASDGTEGTDTQYF. The CDR3, as DNA: TGTGCCAGTGATGGGACAGAAGGTACAGATACGCAGTATTTT.